The 30 T cell receptor beta chains below were found in one sample sequenced in a study of blood T cells in healthy people across ages. A second roughly 6 to 11 cycle PCR used barcoded and J-beta primers. TCRdb re-analysed the 5' RACE reads in MiXCR, keeping a single row per CDR3 protein. The sample has more than 800,000 distinct CDR3 sequences, roughly 26% seen once. Sequencing used blood. These TCRs come from a woman aged 80 or older in good health.

The genes are TRBV13 and TRBJ1-2; 9 bases line up with TRBD1. After removal of 3 bases from V and 5 bases from J, the junction contained 4 bases not matched to a gene. This CDR3 contains 14 residues. Germline V gives CDR1 PRHDT, CDR2 FYEKMQ (reference sequence). The CDR3 DNA follows: TGTGCCAGCAGCTTCCGACAGGGGGGATATGGCTACACCTTC. It translates to CASSFRQGGYGYTF.

This clonotype showed up many times. The V call is TRBV28, the J call TRBJ2-5, with TRBD1 matching 9 bases. V was clipped by 4 bases and J by 4 bases; unmatched bases: 13. The CDR3 has 17 amino acids. Germline CDR1 is MDHEN and CDR2 is SYDVKM. Here the CDR3 DNA reads TGTGCCAGCAGTTCACCTCGGGGACAGGGACCCCGAGAGACCCAGTACTTC. Its protein is CASSSPRGQGPRETQYF.

This clonotype has a handful of counts. The V gene is TRBV20-1, the J gene TRBJ1-4; 9 nucleotides match TRBD1. Germline CDR1 DFQATT, CDR2 SNEGSKA (reference sequence). The V and J ends lost 5 bases and 6 bases, in that order; junction bases with no gene match: 4. The CDR3 runs to 13 residues. The CDR3 spells CSARDRVDEKLFF. DNA for the CDR3: TGCAGTGCTCGGGACAGGGTAGATGAAAAACTGTTTTTT.

The genes are TRBV4-3 and TRBJ2-1; 10 bases fit TRBD2. J lost 11 bases, V lost 2 bases, and 9 bases had no gene match. There are 15 residues in the CDR3. Germline V gives CDR1 LGHNA, CDR2 YSLEER. The CDR3 DNA follows: TGCGCCAGCAGCCAAAGTGGCACTAGCGGGGAGAAGCAGTTCTTC. As protein: CASSQSGTSGEKQFF.

The CDR3 bases are TGCAGTGCTACCCGGACAGGGAGGATGAACACTGAAGCTTTCTTT. Translation gives CSATRTGRMNTEAFF. This chain links TRBV20-1 with TRBJ1-1, with 8 bases fitting TRBD1. From germline, CDR1 is DFQATT and CDR2 SNEGSKA (reference sequence). Unmatched junction bases numbered 7, after V lost 4 bases and J lost 0 bases. The CDR3 spans 15 residues.

This clonotype came up many times. This chain uses TRBV25-1 with TRBJ2-5; D remains ambiguous. This CDR3 is built from 13 residues. Germline CDR1 and CDR2: MGHDK and SYGVNS. V lost 3 bases to trimming and J lost 3 bases, with 8 bases between them. In DNA form, the CDR3 reads TGTGCCAGCAGTGATGTCAGTAAAGAGACCCAGTACTTC. The encoded protein is CASSDVSKETQYF.

This clonotype was found once. Germline and junction disagree at one end, which may indicate a read error. V and J are TRBV29-1 and TRBJ2-3; the D gene could be TRBD1 or TRBD2 (6 bases each). The CDR3 covers 14 residues. From germline, CDR1 is SQVTM and CDR2 ANQGSEA. The CDR3 sequence: CSATGKGGIDAQYF. In nucleotides, the CDR3 is TGCAGCGCCACAGGGAAGGGGGGCATAGATGCGCAGTATTTT.

This clonotype was detected only a few times. A much larger clone lies one base from this, so it may be a read error. CDR3 bases: TGTGCCAGCAGTAGCGGAAGAAACTACAATGAGCAGTACTTC. Amino acids: CASSSGRNYNEQYF. The J gene is TRBJ2-5, the V gene TRBV27, with a possible D match to TRBD2 (5 bases). The V gene lost 5 bases and the J gene lost 11 bases, with 21 bases spanning the gap. This CDR3 comprises 14 residues. CDR1 MNHEY and CDR2 SMNVEV come from the germline V gene (reference sequence).

The CDR3: CASSLDSTGRNQPQHF. For the CDR3, the DNA is TGTGCCAGCAGCTTAGATTCTACGGGCCGCAATCAGCCCCAGCATTTT. J is TRBJ1-5 and V is TRBV7-2; D call uncertain. Germline CDR1 reads SGHTA; CDR2 reads FQGNSA. Trimming pared 1 base from V and 2 bases from J, leaving 12 bases between. The CDR3 has 16 amino acids.

This clonotype has at least ten counts. V and J are TRBV11-2 and TRBJ2-1; D possibly corresponds to TRBD2 (8 bases). This CDR3 region has 16 residues. The germline V gene has CDR1 SGHAT and CDR2 FQNNGV. Trimming left V 5 bases short and J 2 bases short, with 16 bases between. CDR3 protein: CASSPGGRGAYNEQFF. The CDR3 coding sequence is TGTGCCAGCAGCCCAGGGGGGCGGGGGGCCTACAATGAGCAGTTCTTC.

This chain connects TRBV20-1 to TRBJ1-6; perhaps TRBD1 as D (5 bases). This CDR3 spans 15 amino acids. The germline V gene encodes CDR1 DFQATT and CDR2 SNEGSKA (reference sequence). Trimming stripped 2 bases from V and 5 bases from J, with 13 bases between. The CDR3 here is CSARRTLGDNSPLHF. The DNA for the CDR3 is TGCAGTGCTAGAAGGACACTAGGTGATAATTCACCCCTCCACTTT.

This clonotype was seen a few times. The genes are TRBV11-2 and TRBJ1-1, with 7 bases fitting TRBD1. CDR3 length: 14 amino acids. The V gene's germline CDR1 is SGHAT and CDR2 FQNNGV. Trimming removed 4 bases from V and 4 bases from J; junction bases left unmatched: 6. The CDR3: CASSSSAGGTEAFF. As DNA, the CDR3 is TGTGCCAGCAGCTCCTCGGCAGGGGGCACTGAAGCTTTCTTT. Full variable domain (outside the CDR3, taken from reference TRBV11-2 and TRBJ1-1): EAGVAQSPRYKIIEKRQSVAFWCNPISGHATLYWYQQILGQGPKLLIQFQNNGVVDDSQLPKDRFSAERLKGVDSTLKIQPAKLEDSAVYLCASSSSAGGTEAFFGQGTRLTVV.

In this sample, this clonotype turned up a few times. The V and J genes are TRBV10-2 and TRBJ2-2; D possibly corresponds to TRBD1 (6 bases). CDR1 is WSHSY, CDR2 SAAADI, per germline. CDR3 length: 15 residues. V gave up 4 bases and J gave up 2 bases, with 11 bases separating them. CDR3: CASSVDSSNTGELFF. The CDR3 DNA reads TGCGCCAGCAGTGTGGACAGTTCTAACACCGGGGAGCTGTTTTTT.

This clonotype was recorded at least ten times. The rearrangement joins TRBV28 to TRBJ2-5, with D unresolved. V lost 2 bases and J lost 5, with 12 bases in between. The CDR3 totals 14 residues. Germline values: CDR1 MDHEN, CDR2 SYDVKM. The CDR3 DNA is TGTGCCAGCAGTTTACCCCGGACCATCGAGACCCAGTACTTC. It specifies CASSLPRTIETQYF.

The chain couples TRBV6-2 or TRBV6-3 to TRBJ2-7, with D perhaps matching TRBD1 (6 bases). Germline CDR1 MNHEY, CDR2 SVGEGT. V was trimmed by 6 bases and J by 12 bases, leaving 27 bases between them. The CDR3 has 15 amino acids. CDR3 in amino acids: CASSSGTLYQETRYF. In DNA form, the CDR3 reads TGTGCCAGCAGCTCCGGGACACTTTACCAAGAGACCCGGTACTTC.

This clonotype came up many times. J is TRBJ2-3 and V is TRBV7-2; tentatively, D is TRBD1 (5 bases). With 2 bases removed from V and 4 bases from J, the gap between germline ends came to 13 bases. CDR1 is SGHTA, CDR2 FQGNSA, per germline. The CDR3 spans 15 residues. CDR3 residues: CASSLKLTRADTQYF. CDR3 bases: TGTGCCAGCAGCTTAAAACTCACCAGGGCAGATACGCAGTATTTT.

This clonotype has a count of ten or more. The chain uses TRBV5-1 and TRBJ1-2, with 7 bases identical to TRBD1. Germline V lookup: CDR1 SGHRS, CDR2 YFSETQ. Trimming took 5 bases from V and 3 from J; bases not matched to a gene: 10. CDR3 length equals 15 residues. CDR3 loop: CASRSHITGDYGYTF. The CDR3 DNA reads as TGCGCCAGCAGGTCCCACATTACAGGGGACTATGGCTACACCTTC.

J is TRBJ2-3 and V is TRBV3-1; 9 bases line up with TRBD2. Germline values: CDR1 LGHDT, CDR2 YNNKEL (reference sequence). The CDR3 is 15 amino acids. V lost 1 base, J lost 6 bases, and 5 bases stayed unmatched. CDR3 nucleotides: TGTGCCAGCAGCCAAGCCAGCGGGGGGTGGGATACGCAGTATTTT. This encodes CASSQASGGWDTQYF.

This clonotype was observed a few times. The rearrangement joins TRBV7-2 to TRBJ2-7; TRBD2 matches at 11 bases. V trimming: 5 bases; J trimming: 6 bases; junction bases outside the gene matches: 12. This CDR3 has 16 residues. CDR1 and CDR2 from the germline V gene are SGHTA and FQGNSA. CDR3 in DNA: TGTGCCAGCAGCCTCGGTAGCGGGGGGGCCGCAAGCGAGCAGTACTTC. Translation gives CASSLGSGGAASEQYF.

This clonotype appeared many times. The rearrangement links TRBV5-4 to TRBJ1-1, with D tentatively TRBD1 (6 bases). CDR3 length: 17 residues. Trimming cost V 3 bases and J 2 bases, with 20 bases left between them. Germline-derived CDR1 and CDR2 are SGHNT and YYREEE (reference sequence). The CDR3 sequence: CASSYNTGRRLNTEAFF. CDR3 DNA: TGTGCCAGCAGCTACAACACAGGGCGACGACTCAACACTGAAGCTTTCTTT.

Concerning this clonotype: A much larger clone sits a single nucleotide away, making a read error possible. The rearrangement links TRBV7-2 to TRBJ2-1, with 10 bases that match TRBD1. Germline V lookup: CDR1 SGHTA, CDR2 FQGNSA. The V segment lost 1 base and the J segment 10 bases; nucleotides outside the gene matches: 7. The CDR3 has 15 residues. The CDR3 DNA is TGTGCCAGCAGCTTAGGCGGGACAGGGGCGAAGGAGCAGTTCTTC. Protein product: CASSLGGTGAKEQFF.

This clonotype was seen many times. The V gene is TRBV20-1, the J gene TRBJ2-5, with no clear D. The CDR3 is 13 amino acids. With 5 bases removed from V and 5 bases from J, the gap between germline ends came to 15 bases. Looked up from germline, CDR1 is DFQATT and CDR2 is SNEGSKA (reference sequence). CDR3 sequence: CSALGRREETQYF. In DNA form, the CDR3 reads TGCAGTGCTCTAGGCCGGCGAGAGGAGACCCAGTACTTC.

Remarks on this clonotype: One base away lies a much larger clone, so this may be a sequencing read error. The rearrangement joins TRBV10-3 to TRBJ2-1; TRBD1 agrees at 7 bases. Trimming at V came to 6 bases and at J to 8 bases, leaving 7 bases not matched to a gene. This CDR3 is 13 amino acids long. Looked up from germline, CDR1 is ENHRY and CDR2 is SYGVKD. In DNA, the CDR3 is TGTGCCATCAGGGACAGGAGTATCGATGAGCAGTTCTTC. Its translation: CAIRDRSIDEQFF.

This clonotype was found a few times. V is TRBV4-3 and J is TRBJ1-3; a possible D gene is TRBD1 (5 bases). Germline CDR1 LGHNA, CDR2 YSLEER. This CDR3 spans 13 amino acids. V shed 5 bases and J shed 7 bases, with 12 bases lying between them. The CDR3 bases are TGCGCCAGCAGCTCCCGGGGCACTAACACCATATATTTT. It codes for CASSSRGTNTIYF.

Worth noting for this clonotype: A much larger clone sits a single nucleotide away, making a read error possible. The chain employs TRBV9 and TRBJ2-2, with D tentatively TRBD1 or TRBD2 (5 bases each). Germline CDR1 and CDR2: SGDLS and YYNGEE. Trimming left V 0 bases short and J 7 bases short, with 16 bases between. The CDR3 is 16 amino acids. The CDR3: CASSVEGPAGIGELFF. CDR3 nucleotide sequence: TGTGCCAGCAGCGTAGAGGGACCAGCAGGCATCGGGGAGCTGTTTTTT.

The table lists this clonotype with many counts. V and J are TRBV12-3 or TRBV12-4 and TRBJ2-1, with 7 bases lining up with TRBD2. This CDR3 comprises 16 residues. Trimming cost V 7 bases and J 0 bases; bases outside gene matches: 9. The DNA for the CDR3 is TGTGCCAGCATATTGGGGGGGGGTTACTCCTACAATGAGCAGTTCTTC. Its translation is CASILGGGYSYNEQFF.

This clonotype was found many times. V is TRBV6-5 and J is TRBJ1-2; the match to TRBD1 covers 11 bases. With 1 base clipped from V and 7 bases from J, the junction kept 5 bases outside the gene matches. Germline CDR1 and CDR2: MNHEY and SVGAGI. The CDR3 sequence is 15 residues long. CDR3 in amino acids: CASSYWGQGESGYTF. The DNA of the CDR3 is TGTGCCAGCAGTTACTGGGGACAGGGGGAAAGTGGCTACACCTTC.

There are many counts of this clonotype. The chain combines TRBV7-9 with TRBJ2-3, with D perhaps matching TRBD1 (5 bases). Germline V CDR1 and CDR2: SEHNR, FQNEAQ (reference sequence). CDR3 length: 15 residues. V was pared by 5 bases and J by 5 bases, with 17 bases between. This CDR3 reads CASSQAQGLGDTQYF. As DNA, the CDR3 is TGTGCCAGCAGCCAAGCGCAGGGATTGGGAGATACGCAGTATTTT.

J is TRBJ2-7 and V is TRBV6-2 or TRBV6-3; tentatively, D is TRBD1 (5 bases). V was clipped by 4 bases and J by 0 bases, with 10 bases between them. Germline V CDR1 and CDR2: MNHEY, SVGEGT. The CDR3 is 14 amino acids. The CDR3 DNA reads TGTGCCAGCAGTTCAGGGAAGATCTCCTACGAGCAGTACTTC. It codes for CASSSGKISYEQYF.

The chain has TRBV6-1 and TRBJ2-3; 9 bases match TRBD2. Per the germline V gene, CDR1 is MNHNS and CDR2 is SASEGT. V shed 6 bases, J shed 2 bases, and the junction held 9 bases outside the gene matches. There are 16 residues in the CDR3. The CDR3 DNA sequence: TGTGCCAGCAGGCTAGGGCTAGCGGGGTACACAGATACGCAGTATTTT. Translated, it gives CASRLGLAGYTDTQYF.